This T cell receptor (beta chain) was identified during a study of blood T cell repertoires in COVID-19. Repertoires were generated with immunoSEQ multiplex PCR, while TCRdb's copy carries only in-frame clones and drops some. In the table there are roughly 190,000 clones, 84% of which are singletons. Germline V CDR1 and CDR2: PRHDT, FYEKMQ (reference sequence). This CDR3 comprises 13 residues. The V and J ends lost 2 bases and 1 base respectively, with 5 bases between them. The chain uses TRBV13 and TRBJ1-1; D remains ambiguous. What was sequenced was PBMCs or T cells enriched from blood (not recorded which). The sequence was obtained from a woman under 40 who had been exposed to COVID-19. CDR3 in amino acids: CASSLTRNTEAFF. The CDR3 bases are TGTGCCAGCAGCTTAACTAGGAACACTGAAGCTTTCTTT.